This T cell receptor (beta chain) was profiled in a study of T cells in Graves' hyperthyroidism and ophthalmopathy. The study's findings and limits: Ophthalmopathy onset followed model prediction by a median roughly six months.

Graves' hyperthyroidism qualified as stable when ophthalmopathy did not progress within 18 months. Uncontrolled infection, other autoimmune disease, pregnancy or lactation disqualified patients from enrolment. The germline gives CDR1 SGHTA, CDR2 FQGTGA. Trimming cost V 2 bases and J 3 bases, with 7 bases left between them. This CDR3 has 14 residues. This clonotype appeared many times. The antigen remains unidentified. Amplified TCR beta CDR3 regions came from RNA transcripts. The HTBI primer set was used in a first-round RT-PCR of the TCR CDR3. TCRdb analysed the multiplex PCR reads with MiXCR anew, one entry per CDR3 protein. Of hundreds of thousands of distinct CDR3 sequences listed, around 39% are singletons.

The chain has TRBV7-3 and TRBJ2-2; the D gene is possibly TRBD2 (6 bases). The TCR comes from a man younger than 35 with Graves' hyperthyroidism. The sequencing input was blood. The CDR3 DNA sequence: TGTGCCAGCAGCTTAGTAGCGGACACCGGGGAGCTGTTTTTT. Its protein is CASSLVADTGELFF.